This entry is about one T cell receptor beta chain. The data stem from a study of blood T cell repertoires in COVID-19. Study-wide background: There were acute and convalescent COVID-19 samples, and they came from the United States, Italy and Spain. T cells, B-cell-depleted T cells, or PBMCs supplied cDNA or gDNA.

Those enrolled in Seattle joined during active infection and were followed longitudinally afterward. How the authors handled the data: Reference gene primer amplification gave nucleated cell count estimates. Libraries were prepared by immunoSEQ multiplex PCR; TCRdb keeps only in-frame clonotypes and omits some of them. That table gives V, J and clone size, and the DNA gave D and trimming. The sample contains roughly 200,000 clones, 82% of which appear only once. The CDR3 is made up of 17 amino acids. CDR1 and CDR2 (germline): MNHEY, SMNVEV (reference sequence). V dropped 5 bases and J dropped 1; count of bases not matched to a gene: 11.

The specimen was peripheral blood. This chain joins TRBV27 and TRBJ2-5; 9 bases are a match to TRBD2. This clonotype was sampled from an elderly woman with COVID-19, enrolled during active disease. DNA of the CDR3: TGTGCCAGCAGTACCGAACCCAGACTAGCGGCCCAAGAGACCCAGTACTTC. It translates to CASSTEPRLAAQETQYF.